This T cell receptor (beta chain) was sequenced during a study of blood T cell repertoires in COVID-19. Looked up from germline, CDR1 is SEHNR and CDR2 is FQNEAQ (reference sequence). The CDR3 totals 15 residues. J was trimmed by 5 bases and V by 5 bases; bases with no gene match: 4. Authors' data handling: Scientists estimated how many nucleated cells there were by amplifying reference gene primers. The method was immunoSEQ multiplex PCR; TCRdb's version includes in-frame clones alone and lacks a portion of them. V, J and clone size reflect that table, while D and trimming were determined from the DNA. The repertoire holds roughly 16,000 clones, with roughly nine tenths as singletons.

The sequence was obtained from a woman of 80 years or more with COVID-19, enrolled during active disease. V is TRBV7-9 and J is TRBJ1-5; 12 positions agree with TRBD1. The sequenced sample consisted of peripheral blood. CDR3 loop: CASSPGTGGYQPQHF. Written as DNA, the CDR3 is TGTGCCAGCAGCCCCGGGACAGGGGGCTATCAGCCCCAGCATTTT.